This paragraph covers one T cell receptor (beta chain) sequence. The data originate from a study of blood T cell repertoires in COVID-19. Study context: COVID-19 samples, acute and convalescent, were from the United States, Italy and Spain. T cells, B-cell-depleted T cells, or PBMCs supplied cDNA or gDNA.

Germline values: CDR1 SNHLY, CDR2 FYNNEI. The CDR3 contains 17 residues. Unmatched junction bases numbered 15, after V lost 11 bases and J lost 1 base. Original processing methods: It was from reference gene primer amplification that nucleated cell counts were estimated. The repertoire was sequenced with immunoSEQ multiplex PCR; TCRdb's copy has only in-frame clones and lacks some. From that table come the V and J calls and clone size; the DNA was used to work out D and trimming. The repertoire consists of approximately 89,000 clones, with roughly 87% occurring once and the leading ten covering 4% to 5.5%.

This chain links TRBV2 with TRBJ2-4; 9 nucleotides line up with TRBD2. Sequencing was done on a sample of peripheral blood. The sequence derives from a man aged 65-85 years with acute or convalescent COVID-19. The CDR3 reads CASKELAGALAKNIQYF. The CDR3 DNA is TGTGCCTCCAAGGAGTTAGCGGGGGCGCTGGCCAAAAACATTCAGTACTTC.